The T cell receptor (beta chain) under discussion was sequenced for a study of blood T cell repertoires in COVID-19. Overall study context: Both acute and convalescent COVID-19 samples were obtained from the United States, Italy and Spain. Sources were T cells, B-cell-depleted T cells, or PBMCs; the material itself was cDNA or gDNA.

In the authors' methods: Nucleated cell number was recorded as an estimate derived from reference gene primer amplification. Data came from immunoSEQ multiplex PCR; TCRdb stores just in-frame clones and leaves some out. That table gives V, J and clone size, and the DNA gave D and trimming. The sample carries 200,000 to 250,000 clones, about nine tenths recorded once. The CDR3 length is 17 residues. Germline loops: CDR1 SGHTA, CDR2 FQGNSA. V lost 2 bases and J lost 1; bases outside the gene matches: 9. Sequencing was done on a sample of peripheral blood. The clonotype comes from a man aged 60 to 69 who had recovered from COVID-19. The chain has TRBV7-2 and TRBJ2-3; TRBD2 matches 7 bases. The CDR3 region is CASSLRGRAGGTDTQYF. CDR3 coding DNA: TGTGCCAGCAGCTTACGGGGTCGGGCGGGGGGCACAGATACGCAGTATTTT.